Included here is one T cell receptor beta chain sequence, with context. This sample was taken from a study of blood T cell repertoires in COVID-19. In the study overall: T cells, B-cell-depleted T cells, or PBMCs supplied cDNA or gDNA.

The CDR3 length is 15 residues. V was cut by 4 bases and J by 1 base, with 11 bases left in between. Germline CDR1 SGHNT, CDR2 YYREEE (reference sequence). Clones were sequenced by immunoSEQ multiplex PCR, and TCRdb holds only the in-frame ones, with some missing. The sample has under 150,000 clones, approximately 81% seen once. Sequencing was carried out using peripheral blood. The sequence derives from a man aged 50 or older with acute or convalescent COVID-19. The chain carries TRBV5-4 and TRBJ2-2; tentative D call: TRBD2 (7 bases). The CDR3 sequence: CASSPGGLNTGELFF. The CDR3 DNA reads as TGTGCCAGCAGCCCGGGGGGCTTGAACACCGGGGAGCTGTTTTTT.